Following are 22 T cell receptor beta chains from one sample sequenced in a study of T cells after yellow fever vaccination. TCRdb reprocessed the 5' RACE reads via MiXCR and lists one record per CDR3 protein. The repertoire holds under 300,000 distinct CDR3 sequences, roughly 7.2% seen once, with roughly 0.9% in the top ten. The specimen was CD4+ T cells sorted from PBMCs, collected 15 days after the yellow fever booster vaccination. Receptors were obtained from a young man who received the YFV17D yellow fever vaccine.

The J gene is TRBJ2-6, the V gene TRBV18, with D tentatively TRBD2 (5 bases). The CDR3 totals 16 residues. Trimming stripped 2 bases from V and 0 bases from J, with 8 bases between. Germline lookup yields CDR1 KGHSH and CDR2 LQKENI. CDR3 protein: CASSPIASSGANVLTF. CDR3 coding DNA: TGTGCCAGCTCACCAATAGCGTCCTCTGGGGCCAACGTCCTGACTTTC.

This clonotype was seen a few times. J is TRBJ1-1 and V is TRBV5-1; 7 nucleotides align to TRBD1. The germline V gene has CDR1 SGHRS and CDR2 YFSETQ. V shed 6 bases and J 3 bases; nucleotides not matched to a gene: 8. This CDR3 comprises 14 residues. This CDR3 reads CASTLITGDTEAFF. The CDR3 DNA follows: TGCGCCAGCACCCTAATAACAGGGGACACTGAAGCTTTCTTT.

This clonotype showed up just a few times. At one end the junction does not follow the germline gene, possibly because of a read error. The CDR3 is CASRDRTGRSYEQYF. The CDR3 DNA reads as TGTGCCAGCCGTGACAGGACAGGGCGCTCCTACGAGCAGTACTTC. The chain couples TRBV6-1 to TRBJ2-7; 8 bases are a match to TRBD1. CDR1 is MNHNS and CDR2 is SASEGT in the germline V gene. The CDR3 spans 15 residues.

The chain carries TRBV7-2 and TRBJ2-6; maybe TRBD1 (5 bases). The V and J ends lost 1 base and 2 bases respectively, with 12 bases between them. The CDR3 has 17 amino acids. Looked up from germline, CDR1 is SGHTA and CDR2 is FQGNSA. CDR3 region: CASSLVNLGAGANVLTF. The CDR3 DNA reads TGTGCCAGCAGCTTAGTGAATCTAGGGGCTGGGGCCAACGTCCTGACTTTC.

The CDR3 is CASSSGTSGTRGEQFF. CDR3 sequence (DNA): TGTGCCAGCAGTTCCGGGACTAGCGGGACGAGGGGTGAGCAGTTCTTC. The V call is TRBV12-3 or TRBV12-4, the J call TRBJ2-1; 13 bases align to TRBD2. CDR3 length equals 16 residues. The junction had 9 bases not matched to a gene; V was cut back by 4 bases and J by 9 bases.

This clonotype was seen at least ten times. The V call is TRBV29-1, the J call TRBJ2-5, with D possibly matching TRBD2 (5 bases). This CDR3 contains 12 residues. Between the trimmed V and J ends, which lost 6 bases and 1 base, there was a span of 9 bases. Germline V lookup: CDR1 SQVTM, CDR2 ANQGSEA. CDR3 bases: TGCAGCGTCCCCCGGGGCCAAGAGACCCAGTACTTC. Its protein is CSVPRGQETQYF.

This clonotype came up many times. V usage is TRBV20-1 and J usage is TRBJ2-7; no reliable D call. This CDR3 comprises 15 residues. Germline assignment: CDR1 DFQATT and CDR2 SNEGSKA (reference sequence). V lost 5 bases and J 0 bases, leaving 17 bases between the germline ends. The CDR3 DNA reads TGCAGTGCTCCGCCCGTGGGCTGGAACTCCTACGAGCAGTACTTC. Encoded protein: CSAPPVGWNSYEQYF.

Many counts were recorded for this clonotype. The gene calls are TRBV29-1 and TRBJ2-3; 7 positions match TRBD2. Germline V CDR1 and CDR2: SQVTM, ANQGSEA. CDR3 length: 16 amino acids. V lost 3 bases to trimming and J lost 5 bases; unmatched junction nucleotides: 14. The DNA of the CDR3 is TGCAGCGTTGATAAGAGGGGCATAGGCGGGGGAGATACGCAGTATTTT. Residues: CSVDKRGIGGGDTQYF.

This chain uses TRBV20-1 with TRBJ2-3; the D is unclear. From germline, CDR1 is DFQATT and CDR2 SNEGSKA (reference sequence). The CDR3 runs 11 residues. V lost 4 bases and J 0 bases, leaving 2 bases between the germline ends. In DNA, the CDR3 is TGCAGTGCTAAAAGCACAGATACGCAGTATTTT. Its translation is CSAKSTDTQYF.

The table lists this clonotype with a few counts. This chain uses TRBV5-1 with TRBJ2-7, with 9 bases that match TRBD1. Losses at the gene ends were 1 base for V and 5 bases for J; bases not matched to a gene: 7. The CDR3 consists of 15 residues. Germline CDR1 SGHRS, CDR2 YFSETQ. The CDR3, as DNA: TGCGCCAGCAGCTTGTCGGGACAGGGTAGTAACGAGCAGTACTTC. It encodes CASSLSGQGSNEQYF.

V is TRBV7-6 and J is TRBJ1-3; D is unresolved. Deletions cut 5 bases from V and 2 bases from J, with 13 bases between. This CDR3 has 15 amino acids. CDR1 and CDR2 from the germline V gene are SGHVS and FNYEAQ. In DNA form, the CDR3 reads TGTGCCAGCAGCCGATGGTGGGCGGCTGGAAACACCATATATTTT. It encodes CASSRWWAAGNTIYF.

The CDR3 nucleotides read TGTGCCAGCAGCCTCCAGACATCCAACGGGGAGCTGTTTTTT. The encoded protein is CASSLQTSNGELFF. The chain has TRBV14 and TRBJ2-2, with no clear D. The germline CDR1 and CDR2 sequences are SGHDN and FVKESK. Trimming left V 4 bases short and J 7 bases short, with 13 bases between. CDR3 length: 14 amino acids.

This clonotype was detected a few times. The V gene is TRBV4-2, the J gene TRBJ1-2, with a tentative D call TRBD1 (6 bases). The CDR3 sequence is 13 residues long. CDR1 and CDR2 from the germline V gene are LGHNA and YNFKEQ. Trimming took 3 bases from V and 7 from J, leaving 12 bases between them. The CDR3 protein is CASSQRDRSGYTF. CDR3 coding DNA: TGTGCCAGCAGCCAGAGAGACAGGAGTGGCTACACCTTC.

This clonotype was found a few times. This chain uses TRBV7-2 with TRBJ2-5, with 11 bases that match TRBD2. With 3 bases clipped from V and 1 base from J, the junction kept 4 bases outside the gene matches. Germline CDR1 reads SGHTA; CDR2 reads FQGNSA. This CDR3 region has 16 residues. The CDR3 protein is CASSLSTSGTQETQYF. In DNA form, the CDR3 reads TGTGCCAGCAGCTTGTCGACTAGCGGGACCCAAGAGACCCAGTACTTC.

CDR3: CSPWGGDTQYF. The CDR3 DNA reads as TGCAGCCCGTGGGGAGGAGATACGCAGTATTTT. This chain links TRBV29-1 with TRBJ2-3; perhaps TRBD2 as D (6 bases). CDR1 and CDR2 from the germline V gene are SQVTM and ANQGSEA. This CDR3 contains 11 residues. Deletions cut 8 bases from V and 5 bases from J, with 11 bases between.

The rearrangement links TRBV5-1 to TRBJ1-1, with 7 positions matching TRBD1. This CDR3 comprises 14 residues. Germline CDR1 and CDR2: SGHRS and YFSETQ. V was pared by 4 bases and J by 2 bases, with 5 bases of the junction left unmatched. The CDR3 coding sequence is TGCGCCAGCAGCGTGGGACAGACAAACACTGAAGCTTTCTTT. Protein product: CASSVGQTNTEAFF.

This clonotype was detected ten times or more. CDR3 sequence: CASRVGNSGANVLTF. The CDR3 bases are TGCGCCAGCAGGGTTGGGAACTCTGGGGCCAACGTCCTGACTTTC. This chain connects TRBV4-3 to TRBJ2-6, with D hard to call. Germline V gene lookup returns CDR1 LGHNA and CDR2 YSLEER. The CDR3 totals 15 residues. V gave up 6 bases and J gave up 0 bases, with 9 bases separating them.

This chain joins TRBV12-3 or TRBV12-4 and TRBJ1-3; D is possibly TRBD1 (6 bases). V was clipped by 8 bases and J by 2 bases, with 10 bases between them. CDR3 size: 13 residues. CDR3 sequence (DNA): TGTGCCAGCGGGAGGGGGGCTGGAAACACCATATATTTT. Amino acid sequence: CASGRGAGNTIYF.

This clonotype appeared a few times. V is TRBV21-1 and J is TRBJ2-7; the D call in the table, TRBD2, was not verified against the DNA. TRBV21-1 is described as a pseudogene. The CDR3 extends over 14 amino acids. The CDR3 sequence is CASKGLAPRYEQYF. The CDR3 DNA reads TGTGCCAGCAAGGGACTAGCCCCTCGGTACGAGCAGTACTTC.

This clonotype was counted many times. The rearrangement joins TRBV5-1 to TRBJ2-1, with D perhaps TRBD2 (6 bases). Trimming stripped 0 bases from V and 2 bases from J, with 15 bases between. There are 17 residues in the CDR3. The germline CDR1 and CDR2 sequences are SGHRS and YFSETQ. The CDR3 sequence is CASSLATSSAAYNEQFF. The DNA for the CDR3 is TGCGCCAGCAGCTTGGCCACCTCTAGCGCAGCCTACAATGAGCAGTTCTTC.

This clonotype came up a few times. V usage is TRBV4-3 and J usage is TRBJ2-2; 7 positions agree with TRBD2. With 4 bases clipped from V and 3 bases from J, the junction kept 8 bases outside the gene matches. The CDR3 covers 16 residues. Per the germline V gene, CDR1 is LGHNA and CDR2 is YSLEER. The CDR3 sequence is CASSRITSVDTGELFF. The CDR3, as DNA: TGCGCCAGCAGCCGAATCACTAGCGTTGACACCGGGGAGCTGTTTTTT.

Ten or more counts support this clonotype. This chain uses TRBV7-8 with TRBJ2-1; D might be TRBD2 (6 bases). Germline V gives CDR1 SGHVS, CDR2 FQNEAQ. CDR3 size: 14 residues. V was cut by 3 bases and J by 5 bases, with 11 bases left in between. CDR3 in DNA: TGTGCCAGCAGCTTTCTAAGGGAGGACAATGAGCAGTTCTTC. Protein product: CASSFLREDNEQFF.